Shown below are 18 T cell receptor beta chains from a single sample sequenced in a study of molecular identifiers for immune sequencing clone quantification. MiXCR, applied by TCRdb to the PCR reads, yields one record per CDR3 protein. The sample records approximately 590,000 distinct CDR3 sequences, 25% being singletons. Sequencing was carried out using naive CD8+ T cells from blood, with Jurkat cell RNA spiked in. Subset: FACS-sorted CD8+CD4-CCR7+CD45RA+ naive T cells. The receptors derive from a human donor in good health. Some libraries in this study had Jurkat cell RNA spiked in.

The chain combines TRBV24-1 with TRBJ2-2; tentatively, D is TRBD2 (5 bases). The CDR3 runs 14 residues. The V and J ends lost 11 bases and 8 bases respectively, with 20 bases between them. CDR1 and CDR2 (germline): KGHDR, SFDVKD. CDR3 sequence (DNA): TGTGCCAGGAGAGGGAGCCCCATTACTGGGGAGCTGTTTTTT. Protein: CARRGSPITGELFF.

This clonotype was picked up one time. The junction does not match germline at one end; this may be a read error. Here the CDR3 DNA reads TGTGCCAGCTGCCAAGGGAGTTCCTACGAGCAGTACTTC. It translates to CASCQGSSYEQYF. The chain joins TRBV3-1 to TRBJ2-7, with TRBD2 as a possible D gene (5 bases). The CDR3 has 13 amino acids. Per germline, CDR1 LGHDT and CDR2 YNNKEL (reference sequence).

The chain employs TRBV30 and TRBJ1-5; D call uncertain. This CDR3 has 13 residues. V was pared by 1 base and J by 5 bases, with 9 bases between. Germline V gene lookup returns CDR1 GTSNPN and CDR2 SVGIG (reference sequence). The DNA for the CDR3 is TGTGCCTGGAGTGCCCATTTTTATCAGCCCCAGCATTTT. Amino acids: CAWSAHFYQPQHF. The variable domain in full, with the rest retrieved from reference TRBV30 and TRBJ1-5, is SQTIHQWPATLVQPVGSPLSLECTVEGTSNPNLYWYRQAAGRGLQLLFYSVGIGQISSEVPQNLSASRPQDRQFILSSKKLLLSDSGFYLCAWSAHFYQPQHFGDGTRLSIL.

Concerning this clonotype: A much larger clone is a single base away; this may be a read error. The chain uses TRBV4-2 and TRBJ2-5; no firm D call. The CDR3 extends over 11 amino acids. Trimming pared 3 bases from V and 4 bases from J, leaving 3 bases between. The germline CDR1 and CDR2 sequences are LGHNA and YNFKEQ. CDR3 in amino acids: CASSHGETQYF. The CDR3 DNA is TGTGCCAGCAGCCACGGAGAGACCCAGTACTTC.

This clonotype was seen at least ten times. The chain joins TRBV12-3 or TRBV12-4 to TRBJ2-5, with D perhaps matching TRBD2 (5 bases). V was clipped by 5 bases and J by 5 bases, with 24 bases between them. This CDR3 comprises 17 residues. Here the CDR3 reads CASSTSPIRGNGETQYF. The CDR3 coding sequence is TGTGCCAGCAGTACCTCCCCAATCCGGGGAAATGGTGAGACCCAGTACTTC.

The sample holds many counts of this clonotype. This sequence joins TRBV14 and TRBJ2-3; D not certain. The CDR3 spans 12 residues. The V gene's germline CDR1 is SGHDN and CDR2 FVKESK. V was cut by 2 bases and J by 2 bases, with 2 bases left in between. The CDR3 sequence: CASSQYTDTQYF. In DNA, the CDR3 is TGTGCCAGCAGCCAATACACAGATACGCAGTATTTT.

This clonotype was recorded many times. For the CDR3, the DNA is TGTGCCAGCAGTTTGAAAAGGGGGTCCCCTAGCACAGATACGCAGTATTTT. As protein: CASSLKRGSPSTDTQYF. The chain employs TRBV28 and TRBJ2-3; D is possibly TRBD1 (6 bases). This CDR3 region has 17 residues. The V end was cut by 3 bases, the J end by 0 bases, with 16 bases between. Germline values: CDR1 MDHEN, CDR2 SYDVKM.

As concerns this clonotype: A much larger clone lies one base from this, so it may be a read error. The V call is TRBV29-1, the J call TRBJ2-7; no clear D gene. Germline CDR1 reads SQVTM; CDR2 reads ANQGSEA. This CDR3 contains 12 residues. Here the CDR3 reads CGVMGSGYEQYF. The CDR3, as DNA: TGCGGCGTTATGGGATCGGGCTACGAGCAGTACTTC.

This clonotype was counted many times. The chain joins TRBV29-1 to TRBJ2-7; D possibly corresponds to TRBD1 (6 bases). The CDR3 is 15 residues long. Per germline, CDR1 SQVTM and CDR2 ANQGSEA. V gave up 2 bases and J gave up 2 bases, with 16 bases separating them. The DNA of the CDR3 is TGCAGCGTTGAAATTCCGGGACACCGAACCTACGAGCAGTACTTC. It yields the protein CSVEIPGHRTYEQYF.

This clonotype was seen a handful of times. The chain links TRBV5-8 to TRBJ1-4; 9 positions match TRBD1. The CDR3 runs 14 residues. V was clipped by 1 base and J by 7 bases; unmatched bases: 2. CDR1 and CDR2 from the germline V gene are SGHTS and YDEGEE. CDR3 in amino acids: CASSLWDRAEKLFF. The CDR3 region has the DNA TGTGCCAGCAGCTTGTGGGACAGGGCTGAAAAACTGTTTTTT.

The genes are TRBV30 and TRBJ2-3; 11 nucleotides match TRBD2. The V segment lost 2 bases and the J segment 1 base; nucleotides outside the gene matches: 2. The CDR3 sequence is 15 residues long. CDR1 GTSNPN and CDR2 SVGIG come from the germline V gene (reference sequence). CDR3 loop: CAWSILAGGTDTQYF. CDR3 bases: TGTGCCTGGAGTATACTAGCGGGAGGCACAGATACGCAGTATTTT. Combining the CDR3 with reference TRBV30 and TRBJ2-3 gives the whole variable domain SQTIHQWPATLVQPVGSPLSLECTVEGTSNPNLYWYRQAAGRGLQLLFYSVGIGQISSEVPQNLSASRPQDRQFILSSKKLLLSDSGFYLCAWSILAGGTDTQYFGPGTRLTVL.

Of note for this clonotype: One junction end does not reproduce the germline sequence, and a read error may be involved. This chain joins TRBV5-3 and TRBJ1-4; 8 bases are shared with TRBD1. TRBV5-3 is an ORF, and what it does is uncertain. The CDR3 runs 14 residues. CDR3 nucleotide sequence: TGTGCCAGCAGCATAGACAGGGGCCGAGAAAAACTGTTATTT. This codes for CASSIDRGREKLLF.

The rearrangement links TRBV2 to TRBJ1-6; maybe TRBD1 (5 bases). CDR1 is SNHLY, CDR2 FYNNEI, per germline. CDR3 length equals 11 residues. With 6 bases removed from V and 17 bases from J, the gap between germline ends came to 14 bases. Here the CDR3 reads CASSGKGWFHF. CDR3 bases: TGTGCCAGCAGCGGAAAGGGGTGGTTCCACTTT.

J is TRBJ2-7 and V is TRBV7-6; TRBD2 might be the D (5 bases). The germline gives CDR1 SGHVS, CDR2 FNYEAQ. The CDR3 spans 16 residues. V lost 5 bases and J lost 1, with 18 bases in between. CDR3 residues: CASSREGPSGSYEQYF. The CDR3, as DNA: TGTGCCAGCAGCCGAGAAGGACCCTCGGGATCCTACGAGCAGTACTTC.

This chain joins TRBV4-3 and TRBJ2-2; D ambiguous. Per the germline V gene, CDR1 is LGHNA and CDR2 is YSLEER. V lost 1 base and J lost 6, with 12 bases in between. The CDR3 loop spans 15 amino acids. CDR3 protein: CASSQAKGPAGELFF. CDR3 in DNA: TGCGCCAGCAGCCAAGCAAAGGGCCCTGCCGGGGAGCTGTTTTTT.

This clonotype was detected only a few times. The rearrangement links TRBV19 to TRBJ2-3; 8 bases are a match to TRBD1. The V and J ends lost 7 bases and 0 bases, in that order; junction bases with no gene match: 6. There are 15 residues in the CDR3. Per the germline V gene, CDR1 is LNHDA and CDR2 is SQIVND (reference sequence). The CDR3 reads CASNTGQGSTDTQYF. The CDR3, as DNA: TGTGCCAGTAATACCGGACAGGGTAGCACAGATACGCAGTATTTT.

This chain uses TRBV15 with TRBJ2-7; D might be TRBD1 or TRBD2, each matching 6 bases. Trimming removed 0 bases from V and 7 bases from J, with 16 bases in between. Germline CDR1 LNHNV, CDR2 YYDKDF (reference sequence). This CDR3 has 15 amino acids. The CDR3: CATSRDRRLGGEQYF. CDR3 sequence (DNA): TGTGCCACCAGCAGAGATAGACGACTAGGGGGTGAGCAGTACTTC.

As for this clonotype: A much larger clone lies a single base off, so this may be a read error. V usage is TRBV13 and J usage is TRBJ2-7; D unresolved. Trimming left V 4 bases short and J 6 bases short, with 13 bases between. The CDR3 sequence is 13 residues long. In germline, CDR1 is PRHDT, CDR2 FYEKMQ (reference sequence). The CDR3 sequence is CASSSSDECEQYF. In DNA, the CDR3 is TGTGCCAGCAGCTCCTCCGACGAGTGCGAGCAGTACTTC.